The rows below give T cell receptor beta chains drawn from one sample of a study of blood T cells in healthy people across ages. TCRdb itself ran the 5' RACE reads through MiXCR, one entry per CDR3 protein. The data contain about 1.6 million distinct CDR3 sequences, almost 35% of them singletons. Material: blood. The receptors here all came from a woman under 40 in good health. Each CDR3 is given with its conserved first and last residue. D genes are given only for firm matches. Rows give clone size only sometimes, using once, few, many, or a class for an expanded clone.

V gene: TRBV4-2; CDR3 length: 19; clone size: few; D gene: TRBD1; J gene: TRBJ2-7; CDR3 DNA: TGTGCCAGCAACCGGCTGGTCGGGGACAGGGTGGCTAGCGGCCACGAGCAGTACTTC; CDR3 protein: CASNRLVGDRVASGHEQYF
V gene: TRBV6-5; CDR3 length: 13; clone size: NA; D gene: NA; J gene: TRBJ2-5; CDR3 DNA: TGTGCCACTACCGCGGGCGGGACAAAGACCCAGTACTTC; CDR3 protein: CATTAGGTKTQYF
V gene: TRBV18; CDR3 length: 15; clone size: NA; D gene: NA; J gene: TRBJ2-5; CDR3 DNA: TGTGCCAGCTCACCTCTTTTGGTCGGCCAAGAGACCCAGTACTTC; CDR3 protein: CASSPLLVGQETQYF
V gene: TRBV15; CDR3 length: 17; clone size: NA; D gene: TRBD2; J gene: TRBJ2-3; CDR3 DNA: TGTGCCACCAGCAGAGACGGACTAGCGGGAGTACCCGATACGCAGTATTTT; CDR3 protein: CATSRDGLAGVPDTQYF
V gene: TRBV6-5; CDR3 length: 14; clone size: NA; D gene: TRBD1; J gene: TRBJ2-1; CDR3 DNA: TGTGCCAGCAGCGACAGGGAACGCTACAATGAGCAGTTCTTC; CDR3 protein: CASSDRERYNEQFF
V gene: TRBV20-1; CDR3 length: 12; clone size: NA; D gene: NA; J gene: TRBJ1-4; CDR3 DNA: TGCAGTGCTAGAGGTGGAAATGAAAAACTGTTTTTT; CDR3 protein: CSARGGNEKLFF
V gene: TRBV3-1; CDR3 length: 13; clone size: few; D gene: NA; J gene: TRBJ1-2; CDR3 DNA: TGTGCCAGCAGAGGGAATTCATACTCTGGCTACACCTTC; CDR3 protein: CASRGNSYSGYTF
V gene: TRBV3-1; CDR3 length: 15; clone size: NA; D gene: NA; J gene: TRBJ1-3; CDR3 DNA: TGTGCCAGCAGCTCGACAGGTCATTATGGAAACACCATATATTTT; CDR3 protein: CASSSTGHYGNTIYF
V gene: TRBV11-1; CDR3 length: 15; clone size: few; D gene: NA; J gene: TRBJ2-1; CDR3 DNA: TGTGCCAGCAGCTCCCTCCCAGGGTCCTACAATGAGCAGTTCTTC; CDR3 protein: CASSSLPGSYNEQFF
V gene: TRBV2; CDR3 length: 11; clone size: few; D gene: NA; J gene: TRBJ2-7; CDR3 DNA: TGTGCCAGCAACATTGGGGGGGAGCAGTACTTC; CDR3 protein: CASNIGGEQYF
V gene: TRBV29-1; CDR3 length: 13; clone size: many; D gene: TRBD1; J gene: TRBJ1-2; CDR3 DNA: TGCAGCGTTGAGACAGGGGAAGACTATGGCTACACCTTC; CDR3 protein: CSVETGEDYGYTF
V gene: TRBV15; CDR3 length: 14; clone size: NA; D gene: NA; J gene: TRBJ2-7; CDR3 DNA: TGTGCCACCAGCGCTCGGGGCAAGTCCTGCGAGCAGTACTTC; CDR3 protein: CATSARGKSCEQYF
V gene: TRBV7-9; CDR3 length: 16; clone size: NA; D gene: NA; J gene: TRBJ1-1; CDR3 DNA: TGTGCCAGCGGGCGTTCTATCCCGGGATTAGAGACTGAAGCTTTCTTT; CDR3 protein: CASGRSIPGLETEAFF
V gene: TRBV7-9; CDR3 length: 15; clone size: NA; D gene: TRBD1; J gene: TRBJ1-1; CDR3 DNA: TGTGCCAGCAGTCCGGGACAGGGTTTGAGGACTGAAGCTTTCTTT; CDR3 protein: CASSPGQGLRTEAFF
V gene: TRBV20-1; CDR3 length: 15; clone size: few; D gene: TRBD2; J gene: TRBJ2-1; CDR3 DNA: TGCAGTGCTAGATCCCGGACTAGCGGTTACAATGAGCAGTTCTTC; CDR3 protein: CSARSRTSGYNEQFF
V gene: TRBV9; CDR3 length: 13; clone size: few; D gene: NA; J gene: TRBJ2-7; CDR3 DNA: TGTGCCAGCAGCGTAGCATCCAACTACGAGCAGTACTTC; CDR3 protein: CASSVASNYEQYF
V gene: TRBV10-3; CDR3 length: 14; clone size: NA; D gene: NA; J gene: TRBJ2-7; CDR3 DNA: TGTGCCATCAGTGTGGGTAGGGGCACCTACGAGCAGTACTTC; CDR3 protein: CAISVGRGTYEQYF
V gene: TRBV7-2; CDR3 length: 14; clone size: NA; D gene: TRBD1; J gene: TRBJ2-7; CDR3 DNA: TGTGCCAGCAGCCCTAACTGGAGGACAGGCGAGCAGTACTTC; CDR3 protein: CASSPNWRTGEQYF
V gene: TRBV4-1; CDR3 length: 15; clone size: NA; D gene: TRBD2; J gene: TRBJ2-3; CDR3 DNA: TGCGCCAGCAGCCAAACTAGCGGGAGGAAGGATACGCAGTATTTT; CDR3 protein: CASSQTSGRKDTQYF
V gene: TRBV28; CDR3 length: 13; clone size: few; D gene: NA; J gene: TRBJ2-5; CDR3 DNA: TGTGCCAGCGCCCGGAGTTACCAAGAGACCCAGTACTTC; CDR3 protein: CASARSYQETQYF
V gene: TRBV5-1; CDR3 length: 16; clone size: NA; D gene: NA; J gene: TRBJ1-4; CDR3 DNA: TGCGCCAGCAGCTTCGGTTTTCGTCGAACTAATGAAAAACTGTTTTTT; CDR3 protein: CASSFGFRRTNEKLFF
V gene: TRBV4-2; CDR3 length: 15; clone size: few; D gene: TRBD1; J gene: TRBJ2-5; CDR3 DNA: TGTGCCAGCAGCCCCGAGGGGGCGGACCAAGAGACCCAGTACTTC; CDR3 protein: CASSPEGADQETQYF
V gene: TRBV28; CDR3 length: 15; clone size: NA; D gene: NA; J gene: TRBJ1-4; CDR3 DNA: TGTGTCAGCAGTTTACCCCGGAGTCCCGCTGAAAAACTGTTTTTT; CDR3 protein: CVSSLPRSPAEKLFF
V gene: TRBV18; CDR3 length: 14; clone size: NA; D gene: NA; J gene: TRBJ1-1; CDR3 DNA: TGTGCCAGCTCACCACCGGGAGACAACACTGAAGCTTTCTTT; CDR3 protein: CASSPPGDNTEAFF
V gene: TRBV5-1; CDR3 length: 21; clone size: NA; D gene: TRBD2; J gene: TRBJ2-2; CDR3 DNA: TGCGCCAGCAGCTTTCGGTCGGGCCGTGGACTAGCGGAGCTAAACACCGGGGAGCTGTTTTTT; CDR3 protein: CASSFRSGRGLAELNTGELFF
V gene: TRBV14; CDR3 length: 16; clone size: NA; D gene: TRBD2; J gene: TRBJ2-1; CDR3 DNA: TGTGCCAGCAGCCAAGAACTAGCGGGAGCTCACAATGAGCAGTTCTTC; CDR3 protein: CASSQELAGAHNEQFF
V gene: TRBV20-1; CDR3 length: 14; clone size: few; D gene: TRBD2; J gene: TRBJ2-7; CDR3 DNA: TGCAGTGCCTTCTCTAGCGGAAAAAACTACGAGCAGTACTTC; CDR3 protein: CSAFSSGKNYEQYF
V gene: TRBV27; CDR3 length: 16; clone size: few; D gene: TRBD1; J gene: TRBJ1-5; CDR3 DNA: TGTGCCAGCAGTCCCTCGACAGGGGAGAGGGATCAGCCCCAGCATTTT; CDR3 protein: CASSPSTGERDQPQHF
V gene: TRBV20-1; CDR3 length: 15; clone size: NA; D gene: NA; J gene: TRBJ1-2; CDR3 DNA: TGCAGTACTAGACTCCGGAACAAAGCTAACTATGGCTACACCTTC; CDR3 protein: CSTRLRNKANYGYTF
V gene: TRBV7-7; CDR3 length: 16; clone size: few; D gene: NA; J gene: TRBJ2-1; CDR3 DNA: TGTGCCAGCAGCTTAGGTCTGGGGGCCCCCTACAATGAGCAGTTCTTC; CDR3 protein: CASSLGLGAPYNEQFF
V gene: TRBV28; CDR3 length: 13; clone size: NA; D gene: NA; J gene: TRBJ2-6; CDR3 DNA: TGTGCCAGCAGTTTCCCCTCAAACACCGTCCTGACTTTC; CDR3 protein: CASSFPSNTVLTF
V gene: TRBV28; CDR3 length: 15; clone size: NA; D gene: TRBD2; J gene: TRBJ2-3; CDR3 DNA: TGTGCCAGCAGTTCAGCGGGAGGGCCTGCAGATACGCAGTATTTT; CDR3 protein: CASSSAGGPADTQYF
V gene: TRBV5-1; CDR3 length: 12; clone size: NA; D gene: NA; J gene: TRBJ1-4; CDR3 DNA: TGCGCCAGCAGCGGGAGTAATGAAAAACTGTTTTTT; CDR3 protein: CASSGSNEKLFF
V gene: TRBV18; CDR3 length: 15; clone size: few; D gene: TRBD2; J gene: TRBJ2-1; CDR3 DNA: TGTGCCAGCTCACCAGGTAGCGGGGGACCCAATGAGCAGTTCTTC; CDR3 protein: CASSPGSGGPNEQFF
V gene: TRBV5-1; CDR3 length: 15; clone size: many; D gene: TRBD1; J gene: TRBJ1-1; CDR3 DNA: TGCGCCAGCAGCCCCTGGACAGGGCCGAACACTGAAGCTTTCTTT; CDR3 protein: CASSPWTGPNTEAFF
V gene: TRBV29-1; CDR3 length: 12; clone size: NA; D gene: NA; J gene: TRBJ1-2; CDR3 DNA: TGCAGCGTTTTGGACAGAGTCTATGGCTACACCTTC; CDR3 protein: CSVLDRVYGYTF
V gene: TRBV12-3/TRBV12-4; CDR3 length: 13; clone size: few; D gene: TRBD1; J gene: TRBJ2-5; CDR3 DNA: TGTGCCAGCAGCTTAGGGGGCGGGCCGACCCAGTACTTC; CDR3 protein: CASSLGGGPTQYF
V gene: TRBV9; CDR3 length: 14; clone size: NA; D gene: NA; J gene: TRBJ2-1; CDR3 DNA: TGTGCCAGCAGCGTGACTAGGGCCGACAATGAGCAGTTCTTC; CDR3 protein: CASSVTRADNEQFF
V gene: TRBV7-2; CDR3 length: 16; clone size: NA; D gene: NA; J gene: TRBJ1-2; CDR3 DNA: TGTGCCAGCAGCTTAGATCCGGTCCAGCGTAACTATGGCTACACCTTC; CDR3 protein: CASSLDPVQRNYGYTF
V gene: TRBV24-1; CDR3 length: 13; clone size: NA; D gene: NA; J gene: TRBJ1-2; CDR3 DNA: TGTGCCACCAGTGGGGCCCAGGGAGTGGGCTACACCTTC; CDR3 protein: CATSGAQGVGYTF
V gene: TRBV7-9; CDR3 length: 12; clone size: few; D gene: TRBD1; J gene: TRBJ1-1; CDR3 DNA: TGTGCCAGCACCACAGGGGAGACTGAAGCTTTCTTT; CDR3 protein: CASTTGETEAFF
V gene: TRBV5-1; CDR3 length: 15; clone size: NA; D gene: NA; J gene: TRBJ1-6; CDR3 DNA: TGCGCCAGCAGCTTGGTCGGGACCGAGAATTCACCCCTCCACTTT; CDR3 protein: CASSLVGTENSPLHF
V gene: TRBV20-1; CDR3 length: 16; clone size: few; D gene: NA; J gene: TRBJ2-1; CDR3 DNA: TGCAGTGCTAGAGGTGGGAAGCTAAGCTCCTACAATGAGCAGTTCTTC; CDR3 protein: CSARGGKLSSYNEQFF
V gene: TRBV12-3/TRBV12-4; CDR3 length: 13; clone size: NA; D gene: TRBD1; J gene: TRBJ1-4; CDR3 DNA: TGTGCCAGCAGTCGGGACAGGGTTGAAAAACTGTTTTTT; CDR3 protein: CASSRDRVEKLFF
V gene: TRBV29-1; CDR3 length: 12; clone size: many; D gene: NA; J gene: TRBJ2-1; CDR3 DNA: TGCAGCGTTCTACAGGGCAACAATGAGCAGTTCTTC; CDR3 protein: CSVLQGNNEQFF
V gene: TRBV5-6; CDR3 length: 13; clone size: NA; D gene: TRBD1; J gene: TRBJ1-6; CDR3 DNA: TGTGCCAGCGGACAGGGCGAGTTTGGACCCCTCCACTTT; CDR3 protein: CASGQGEFGPLHF
V gene: TRBV12-5; CDR3 length: 15; clone size: few; D gene: TRBD1; J gene: TRBJ2-3; CDR3 DNA: TGTGCTAGTGGTCCCGGGACAGGAGGCACAGATACGCAGTATTTT; CDR3 protein: CASGPGTGGTDTQYF
V gene: TRBV4-1; CDR3 length: 15; clone size: NA; D gene: TRBD2; J gene: TRBJ2-7; CDR3 DNA: TGCGCCAGCAGCCAAACTAGCGGGACGACCTACGAGCAGTACTTC; CDR3 protein: CASSQTSGTTYEQYF
V gene: TRBV20-1; CDR3 length: 14; clone size: few; D gene: TRBD2; J gene: TRBJ2-7; CDR3 DNA: TGCAGTGCCTCCCGTGGGGAGGGAACCTACGAGCAGTACTTC; CDR3 protein: CSASRGEGTYEQYF
V gene: TRBV19; CDR3 length: 14; clone size: NA; D gene: NA; J gene: TRBJ2-7; CDR3 DNA: TGTGCCAGTCAGCGGGCGGAAGGCTCCTACGAGCAGTACTTC; CDR3 protein: CASQRAEGSYEQYF
V gene: TRBV10-3; CDR3 length: 13; clone size: NA; D gene: NA; J gene: TRBJ2-3; CDR3 DNA: TGTGCCATCAGCGGGGGTACTAGCGATACGCAGTATTTT; CDR3 protein: CAISGGTSDTQYF
V gene: TRBV9; CDR3 length: 16; clone size: few; D gene: TRBD2; J gene: TRBJ2-7; CDR3 DNA: TGTGCCAGCAGCGTAGGGGGGGGTTTCCCCTCTCACGAGCAGTACTTC; CDR3 protein: CASSVGGGFPSHEQYF
V gene: TRBV20-1; CDR3 length: 16; clone size: NA; D gene: NA; J gene: TRBJ2-1; CDR3 DNA: TGCAGTACTAGAGATCCCTGGAGGGGGGGAGACAATGAGCAGTTCTTC; CDR3 protein: CSTRDPWRGGDNEQFF
V gene: TRBV6-5; CDR3 length: 15; clone size: NA; D gene: TRBD1; J gene: TRBJ1-4; CDR3 DNA: TGTGCCAGCAGTTCGGGACAGACTTTTAATGAAAAACTGTTTTTT; CDR3 protein: CASSSGQTFNEKLFF
V gene: TRBV2; CDR3 length: 16; clone size: NA; D gene: NA; J gene: TRBJ1-6; CDR3 DNA: TGTGCCAGCAGTGAACAGGGCGGAGAGGATAATTCACCCCTCCACTTT; CDR3 protein: CASSEQGGEDNSPLHF
V gene: TRBV7-4; CDR3 length: 15; clone size: few; D gene: NA; J gene: TRBJ1-2; CDR3 DNA: TGTGCCAGCAGCTTAGCCCCAGGCGAGAACTATGGCTACACCTTC; CDR3 protein: CASSLAPGENYGYTF
V gene: TRBV4-1; CDR3 length: 17; clone size: NA; D gene: NA; J gene: TRBJ1-4; CDR3 DNA: TGCGCCAGCAGCCAAGGCCGGCCCGGGTTAGTCCTTGAAAAACTGTTTTTT; CDR3 protein: CASSQGRPGLVLEKLFF
V gene: TRBV20-1; CDR3 length: 14; clone size: NA; D gene: NA; J gene: TRBJ2-7; CDR3 DNA: TGCAGTGCTGGGGGGCACGGGAGGAATAACGAGCAGTACTTC; CDR3 protein: CSAGGHGRNNEQYF
V gene: TRBV12-3/TRBV12-4; CDR3 length: 19; clone size: NA; D gene: TRBD2; J gene: TRBJ2-1; CDR3 DNA: TGTGCCTCCACGTCTGGGGCTAGCGGGAGAAGTTTATTCTACAATGAGCAGTTCTTC; CDR3 protein: CASTSGASGRSLFYNEQFF
V gene: TRBV12-3/TRBV12-4; CDR3 length: 13; clone size: few; D gene: NA; J gene: TRBJ1-2; CDR3 DNA: TGTGCCAGCAGCCCACAGGAGGTCTATGGCTACACCTTC; CDR3 protein: CASSPQEVYGYTF